This entry concerns a single T cell receptor (beta chain). The CDR3 contains 18 residues. Between the trimmed V and J ends, which lost 4 bases and 0 bases, there was a span of 16 bases. CDR1 and CDR2 from the germline V gene are KGHSH and LQKENI. Libraries were prepared by immunoSEQ multiplex PCR; TCRdb keeps only in-frame clonotypes and omits some of them. The table has about 120,000 clones, roughly 79% seen once; the top ten hold just under 7.5%. This entry comes from a study of blood T cell repertoires in COVID-19. Study details: The United States, Italy and Spain provided the acute and convalescent COVID-19 samples. T cells, B-cell-depleted T cells, or PBMCs provided the cDNA or gDNA that served as material.

V and J are TRBV18 and TRBJ2-6, with D tentatively TRBD2 (7 bases). Sequencing was performed on peripheral blood. This receptor was identified in a man between 65 and 85 years old with active or convalescent COVID-19. CDR3 in amino acids: CASSLTTRGASGANVLTF. CDR3 DNA sequence: TGTGCCAGCTCACTAACAACCCGGGGGGCCTCTGGGGCCAACGTCCTGACTTTC. The full variable domain, with the rest looked up from reference TRBV18 and TRBJ2-6, is NAGVMQNPRHLVRRRGQEARLRCSPMKGHSHVYWYRQLPEEGLKFMVYLQKENIIDESGMPKERFSAEFPKEGPSILRIQQVVRGDSAAYFCASSLTTRGASGANVLTFGAGSRLTVL.